This T cell receptor (beta chain) is from a study of T cell responses to AZD1222 COVID-19 vaccine. Whole-study findings and limits: With dominance at 160-218 and 743-854, vaccine-associated CD4 TCRs spanned spike. Donors were chiefly white British, with a greater number of females, and clonal diversity was perhaps underestimated.

TCRdb keeps only in-frame clones here, not all; method: immunoSEQ multiplex PCR. The data show some 150,000 clones, around 87% seen once. CDR1 is MGHRA, CDR2 YSYEKL, per germline. The junction had 8 bases not matched to a gene; V was cut back by 1 base and J by 6 bases. The CDR3 totals 15 residues. Timing groups of about 4 and about 12 weeks for second doses were pooled. A note on this clone: Its antigen is not identified.

Material: peripheral blood, obtained 28 days after the second AZD1222 dose. The TCR sequence derives from an adult who received the AZD1222 COVID-19 vaccine. The V and J genes are TRBV4-1 and TRBJ2-7; TRBD2 matches 8 bases. CDR3 coding DNA: TGCGCCAGCAGCCAAGTGGATAGCGGGATAGGCGAGCAGTACTTC. Translating gives CASSQVDSGIGEQYF.